The clone carrying this T cell receptor beta chain was seen many times. Its specificity is not known. The CDR3 sequence is 15 residues long. Unmatched junction bases numbered 15, after V lost 8 bases and J lost 5 bases. For sorted libraries, the input was 1 million CD4+ or CD8+ T cells. The data stem from a study of neurological immune-mediated disorders. 5'RACE with 10-nucleotide random UMIs generated the cDNA. In TCRdb, the 5' RACE reads were re-called with MiXCR into one record per CDR3 protein. The data show approximately 18,000 distinct CDR3 sequences, roughly 3.2% seen once. Study-level points and caveats: The most TCR clonal expansion was seen in HTLV-1-associated myelopathy, whereas the least was seen in multiple sclerosis, below the level in healthy controls.

The sample was CD8+ T cells from blood. The V call is TRBV12-3 or TRBV12-4, the J call TRBJ2-7; 7 positions match TRBD2. The origin of this receptor is a woman aged 40 to 50 in good health. CDR3 sequence (DNA): TGTGCCAGCCGATCTTCACTAGCGCCAAAGGACGAGCAGTACTTC. Translated, it gives CASRSSLAPKDEQYF.